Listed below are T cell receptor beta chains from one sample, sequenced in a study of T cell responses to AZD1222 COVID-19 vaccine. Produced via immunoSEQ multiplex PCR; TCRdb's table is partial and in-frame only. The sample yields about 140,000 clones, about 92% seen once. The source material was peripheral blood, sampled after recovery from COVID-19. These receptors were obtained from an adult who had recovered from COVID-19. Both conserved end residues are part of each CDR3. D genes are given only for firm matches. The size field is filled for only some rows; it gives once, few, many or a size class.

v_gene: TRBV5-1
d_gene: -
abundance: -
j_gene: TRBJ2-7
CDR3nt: TGCGCCAGCAGCTTGGAACAGGGCAATCTTCTCGGCGAGCAGTACTTC
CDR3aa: CASSLEQGNLLGEQYF

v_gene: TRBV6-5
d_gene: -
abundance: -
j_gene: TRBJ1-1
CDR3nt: TGTGCCAGCTCCTTGGAAAACACTGAAGCTTTCTTT
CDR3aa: CASSLENTEAFF

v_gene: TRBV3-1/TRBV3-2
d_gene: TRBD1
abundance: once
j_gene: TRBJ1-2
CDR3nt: TGTGCCAGCAGCCAAGGGAAGGGGGCGCCTGCCGGCTACACCTTC
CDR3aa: CASSQGKGAPAGYTF

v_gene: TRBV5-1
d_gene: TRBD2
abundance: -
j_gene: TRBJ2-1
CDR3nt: TGCGCCAGCAGTTTTCTCACGGGGGGCAATGAGCAGTTCTTC
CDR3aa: CASSFLTGGNEQFF

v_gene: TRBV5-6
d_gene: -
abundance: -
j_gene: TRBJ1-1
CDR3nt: TGTGCCAGCAGCTTGTTTGGAGAAGGGGACACTGAAGCTTTCTTT
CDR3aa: CASSLFGEGDTEAFF

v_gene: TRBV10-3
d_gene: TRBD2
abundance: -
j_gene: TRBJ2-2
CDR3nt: TGTGCCATCAGTGAGTCAGGACTAGCGGGAGGGCGGCATACCGGGGAGCTGTTTTTT
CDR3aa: CAISESGLAGGRHTGELFF

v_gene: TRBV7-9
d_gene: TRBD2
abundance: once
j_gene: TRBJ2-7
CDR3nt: TGTGCCAGCAGCTCCGGACTAGCGGGAGTTTTGAACGAGCAGTACTTC
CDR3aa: CASSSGLAGVLNEQYF

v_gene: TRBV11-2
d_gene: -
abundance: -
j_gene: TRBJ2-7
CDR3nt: TGTGCCAGCAGCTTAGAGGCCAGGGACTACGAGCAGTACTTC
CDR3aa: CASSLEARDYEQYF

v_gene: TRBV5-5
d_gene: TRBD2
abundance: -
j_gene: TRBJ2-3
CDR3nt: TGTGCCAGCAGCTTGTCGGCGGGAGGGCCTGGCACAGATACGCAGTATTTT
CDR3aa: CASSLSAGGPGTDTQYF

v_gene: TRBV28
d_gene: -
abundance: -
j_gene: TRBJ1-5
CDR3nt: TGTGCCAGCAGTCCCTCACGACCGGCATATCAGCCCCAGCATTTT
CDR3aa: CASSPSRPAYQPQHF

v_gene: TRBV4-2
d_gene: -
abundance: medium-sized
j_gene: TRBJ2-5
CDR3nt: TGTGCCAGCAGCCAAGAGAAGGGGCAGGGGGGCGAGACCCAGTACTTC
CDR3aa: CASSQEKGQGGETQYF

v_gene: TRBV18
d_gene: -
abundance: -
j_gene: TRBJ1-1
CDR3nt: TGTGCCAGCTCACCACCAGGGTCCACTGAAGCTTTCTTT
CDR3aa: CASSPPGSTEAFF

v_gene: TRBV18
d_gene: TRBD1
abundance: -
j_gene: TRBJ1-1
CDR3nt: TGTGCCAGCTCAATCGACAGGGGTTACACTGAAGCTTTCTTT
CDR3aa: CASSIDRGYTEAFF

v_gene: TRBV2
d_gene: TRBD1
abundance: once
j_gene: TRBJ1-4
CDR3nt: TGTGCCAGCAGTGAAGAAAAACAGGGGTCCATATCCTCAACTAATGAAAAACTGTTTTTT
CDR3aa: CASSEEKQGSISSTNEKLFF

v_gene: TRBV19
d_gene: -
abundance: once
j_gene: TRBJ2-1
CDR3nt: TGTGCCAGTACAGACCCCGGACGTACCCCCAATGAGCAGTTCTTC
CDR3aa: CASTDPGRTPNEQFF

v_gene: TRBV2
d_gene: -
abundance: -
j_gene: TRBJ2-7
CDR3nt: TGTGCCAGCAGTTACGGCCCCTCTAGCCCGCAGTACTTC
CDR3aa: CASSYGPSSPQYF

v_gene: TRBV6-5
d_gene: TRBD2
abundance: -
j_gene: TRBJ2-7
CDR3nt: TGTGCCAGCAGCCGTATAGCGGGAGGAGGCTACGAGCAGTACTTC
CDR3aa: CASSRIAGGGYEQYF

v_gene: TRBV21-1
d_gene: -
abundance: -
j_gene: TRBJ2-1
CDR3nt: TGTGCCAGCAGCTTTAGACTAGCGGGAGAGTACAATGAGCAGTTCTTC
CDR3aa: CASSFRLAGEYNEQFF

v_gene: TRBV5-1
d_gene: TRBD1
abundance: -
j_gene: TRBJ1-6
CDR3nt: TGCGCCAGCAGCTTGGGACAGGGGCCAAATTCACCCCTCCACTTT
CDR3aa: CASSLGQGPNSPLHF

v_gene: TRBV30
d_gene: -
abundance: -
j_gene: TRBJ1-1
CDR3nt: TGTGCCTGGGGGAGGTTGGGTGAAGCTTTCTTT
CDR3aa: CAWGRLGEAFF

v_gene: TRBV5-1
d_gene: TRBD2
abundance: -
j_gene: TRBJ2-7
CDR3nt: TGCGCCAGCAGCTTGGCAGCGGGACCCACCTACGAGCAGTACTTC
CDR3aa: CASSLAAGPTYEQYF

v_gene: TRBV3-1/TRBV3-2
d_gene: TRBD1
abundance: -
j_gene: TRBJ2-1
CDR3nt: TGTGCCAGCAGCCAAGCCAGGACAGGGTGGTTCTTC
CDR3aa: CASSQARTGWFF

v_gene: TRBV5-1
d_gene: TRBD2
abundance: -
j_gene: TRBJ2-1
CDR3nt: TGCGCCAGCAGACTAGCGGGAGGAGGAGAGCAGTTCTTC
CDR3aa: CASRLAGGGEQFF